This is a list of T cell receptor beta chains from one sample in a study of OX40 agonist ivuxolimab in advanced cancers. TCRdb's table, derived via immunoSEQ multiplex PCR, lists solely in-frame clones and lacks some. The repertoire holds 50,000 to 65,000 clones, with 80% to 90% as singletons. The sample was CD4+ or CD8+ T cells sorted from blood, taken in a trial of the OX40 agonist ivuxolimab. These receptors were taken from an adult with an advanced solid tumor such as melanoma, head and neck, liver or kidney cancer. The conserved cysteine and the conserved F or W are not part of the CDR3 here. A D gene is named only where the DNA matches it firmly.

cdr3_aa	v_call	d_call
ASSLVAVYNEQF	TRBV7-2	-
ASSLHNRVT	TRBV28	-
ASSLTRGNTEAF	TRBV7-3	-
ASSLRDRDNSPLH	TRBV7-9	TRBD1
ASKGATGNTIY	TRBV6-5	-
ASSEATAGTDTQY	TRBV6-1	TRBD2
ASSESPGRDTQY	TRBV10-1	-
ASSPRTSGGYNEQF	TRBV7-8	TRBD2
ASSLGLAAYNEQF	TRBV11-3	TRBD2
ASSLGGSLNTQY	TRBV5-5	-
ASSLVGTGTEAF	TRBV5-1	-
AWSGRQGDSNQPQH	TRBV30	TRBD1
ASSLGYGWDGNQPQH	TRBV5-5	-
ASSPGTGAPGELF	TRBV7-9	TRBD1
ASTADAGGNQPQH	TRBV6-5	-
ASSFRTGGWQETQY	TRBV19	TRBD1
ASSPTGRGAF	TRBV18	TRBD1
ASSPPEGADTQY	TRBV18	-
ASSHLRASQECEQY	TRBV23-1	-
ARSSGLQETQY	TRBV5-3	-
AIPAGHDTQY	TRBV6-1	-
ASSPVLVGEQF	TRBV7-3	-
ASSLLGGNYGYT	TRBV18	-
ASSFAGTGAYEQY	TRBV7-6	TRBD1
ASSDSGTGTFGELF	TRBV10-2	TRBD1
ASSFSVSGNTIY	TRBV19	-
ASSQGQGEKLF	TRBV9	-
ASTPQMSSYEQY	TRBV7-2	-
ASSLTGLDEQF	TRBV5-1	-
ASSYHRGHCHNEQF	TRBV11-3	-
ASSLRDGSVDTQY	TRBV11-3	-
ASSFSGTEDEQY	TRBV11-2	TRBD1
ASSSSGANVLT	TRBV2	-
AISVLNEKLF	TRBV10-3	-
ASSYRTGVNEQF	TRBV7-8	TRBD1